A single sample is the source of the 15 T cell receptor beta chains below, sequenced in a study of CD8 T cells in Susac syndrome. After extraction with the RNeasy kit, about 0.5 to 1 ug of the RNA was reverse transcribed using random hexamers. TCRdb re-called the immunoSEQ multiplex PCR reads with MiXCR, one entry per CDR3 protein. Of roughly 100,000 distinct CDR3 sequences detected, around 94% appear once; the ten largest clones hold about 0.29%. Sequencing input: CD4+ T cells from PBMCs. The receptors stem from a human donor with Susac syndrome.

The chain joins TRBV7-2 to TRBJ1-2; tentative D call: TRBD1 (5 bases). Trimming stripped 1 base from V and 3 bases from J, with 12 bases between. Germline assignment: CDR1 SGHTA and CDR2 FQGNSA. This CDR3 comprises 15 residues. The CDR3 DNA reads TGTGCCAGCAGCTTAGTCGGGGGTGGAGACTATGGCTACACCTTC. It encodes CASSLVGGGDYGYTF.

A note on this clonotype: The junction departs from the called germline gene at one end, perhaps through a read error. The chain carries TRBV9 and TRBJ2-2; 9 bases are shared with TRBD2. Germline loops: CDR1 SGDLS, CDR2 YYNGEE. This CDR3 has 16 amino acids. The CDR3 spells CAGSVGGGGDRRELFF. The CDR3 DNA reads as TGTGCCGGCAGCGTAGGTGGCGGGGGGGATCGCCGGGAGCTGTTTTTT.

The chain employs TRBV28 and TRBJ2-6; D gene ambiguous. The CDR3 totals 14 residues. The ends were cut back, 4 bases at V and 4 bases at J, with 8 bases in the middle. Germline V CDR1 and CDR2: MDHEN, SYDVKM. CDR3 sequence (DNA): TGTGCCAGCAGTTCGGCCACGGGGGCCAACGTCCTGACTTTC. Translating it yields CASSSATGANVLTF.

V usage is TRBV7-6 and J usage is TRBJ2-1, with D unclear. V shed 3 bases and J shed 2 bases, with 5 bases lying between them. CDR3 size: 13 residues. In germline, CDR1 is SGHVS, CDR2 FNYEAQ. CDR3 protein: CASSFGTYNEQFF. The CDR3 DNA follows: TGTGCCAGCAGCTTTGGGACCTACAATGAGCAGTTCTTC.

The rearrangement uses TRBV7-9 and TRBJ2-5, with D maybe TRBD2 (6 bases). This CDR3 region has 15 residues. V gave up 1 base and J gave up 4 bases, with 13 bases separating them. Germline CDR1 is SEHNR and CDR2 is FQNEAQ (reference sequence). This chain's CDR3 is CASSLVGGVGETQYF. The DNA for the CDR3 is TGTGCCAGCAGCTTAGTCGGGGGAGTTGGAGAGACCCAGTACTTC.

This rearrangement joins TRBV14 to TRBJ2-7; D remains ambiguous. V was shortened by 5 bases and J by 4 bases, with 12 bases between the two germline ends. Germline loops: CDR1 SGHDN, CDR2 FVKESK. This CDR3 spans 13 amino acids. The CDR3 DNA follows: TGTGCCAGCAGCTTAGTAGATGGGTACGAGCAGTACTTC. This encodes CASSLVDGYEQYF.

The V gene is TRBV7-6, the J gene TRBJ2-5; TRBD2 is a possible D gene (5 bases). Trimming removed 8 bases from V and 4 bases from J, with 11 bases in between. This CDR3 comprises 12 residues. CDR1 is SGHVS and CDR2 is FNYEAQ in the germline V gene. CDR3 in DNA: TGTGCCAGCGGCCGGCTAGCAGAGACCCAGTACTTC. Translated, it gives CASGRLAETQYF.

This chain uses TRBV20-1 with TRBJ1-6; D gene uncertain. The CDR3 covers 12 residues. The ends were cut back, 6 bases at V and 10 bases at J, with 13 bases in the middle. Germline V gene sequence: CDR1 DFQATT, CDR2 SNEGSKA (reference sequence). CDR3 bases: TGCAGTGCGGAAGTTCTGGGGTCACCCCTCCACTTT. This translates into CSAEVLGSPLHF.

The chain couples TRBV6-5 to TRBJ1-5; D is undetermined. This CDR3 is built from 13 residues. The germline V gene has CDR1 MNHEY and CDR2 SVGAGI. V lost 3 bases, J lost 4 bases, and 7 bases lay in between. CDR3: CASSYEFNQPQHF. The CDR3 DNA sequence: TGTGCCAGCAGTTATGAGTTTAATCAGCCCCAGCATTTT.

This chain joins TRBV1 and TRBJ1-5. TRBV1 is deemed a pseudogene. This CDR3 has 14 amino acids. The CDR3 spells CTSSQEYVVQPQHF. CDR3 nucleotide sequence: TGCACCAGCAGCCAAGAGTACGTGGTTCAGCCCCAGCATTTT.

This chain joins TRBV5-4 and TRBJ2-7; 9 positions match TRBD2. Trimming cost V 0 bases and J 2 bases; bases outside gene matches: 9. The germline V gene has CDR1 SGHNT and CDR2 YYREEE (reference sequence). This CDR3 region has 17 residues. DNA of the CDR3: TGTGCCAGCAGCTTGGTCAGCGGGGGGTCACAGACCTACGAGCAGTACTTC. This sequence encodes CASSLVSGGSQTYEQYF.

This clonotype is a singleton in its sample. This chain links TRBV29-1 with TRBJ2-1; D is unresolved. The germline V gene encodes CDR1 SQVTM and CDR2 ANQGSEA. V was clipped by 7 bases and J by 5 bases, with 15 bases between them. This CDR3 spans 13 amino acids. CDR3 coding DNA: TGCAGCGCCTTGGCGCCCAGCAACAATGAGCAGTTCTTC. Protein sequence: CSALAPSNNEQFF.

V and J are TRBV30 and TRBJ2-3; TRBD1 might be the D (5 bases). The CDR3 length is 14 residues. V was trimmed by 3 bases and J by 0 bases, leaving 10 bases between them. Germline V gene lookup returns CDR1 GTSNPN and CDR2 SVGIG (reference sequence). The CDR3 loop reads CAWRGVISTDTQYF. The CDR3 nucleotides read TGTGCCTGGAGAGGGGTGATTAGCACAGATACGCAGTATTTT.

The CDR3 region is CASSLSAGASSGYTF. The CDR3 bases are TGCGCCAGCAGTCTCTCGGCAGGGGCAAGCAGTGGCTACACCTTC. The chain is built from TRBV23-1 and TRBJ1-2; possible D gene TRBD1, 6 bases. TRBV23-1 counts as an open reading frame of uncertain function. The length of the CDR3 is 15 residues. V shed 4 bases and J shed 7 bases, with 19 bases lying between them.

The rearrangement joins TRBV30 to TRBJ2-6, with 11 bases that match TRBD1. V was clipped by 5 bases and J by 2 bases; unmatched bases: 8. Germline CDR1 and CDR2: GTSNPN and SVGIG (reference sequence). This CDR3 spans 17 amino acids. CDR3: CAWGGQGASAGANVLTF. The DNA for the CDR3 is TGTGCCTGGGGAGGACAGGGGGCGTCGGCTGGGGCCAACGTCCTGACTTTC.